This T cell receptor beta chain emerged from a study of blood T cells in healthy people across ages. Study results and limitations: Measured against age, TCR beta diversity per million T cells decreased in a roughly linear manner. Observed TCR beta diversity showed a strong correlation with the percentage of naive T cells as measured by flow cytometry.

On this clonotype: No antigen is known for it.

A J-beta primer mix and a sample-barcoded 5' primer were used in a second PCR of about 6 to 12 cycles. TCRdb passed the 5' RACE reads through MiXCR, listing each CDR3 protein once. This table has over 1,500,000 distinct CDR3 sequences, around 40% appearing once. For every donor, a draw yielded approximately 9.9 milliliters of peripheral blood. Total RNA was isolated from each sample in quantities of at least 5 micrograms. The CDR3 totals 13 residues. Trimming took 5 bases from V and 9 from J; bases not matched to a gene: 7. Germline CDR1 is LNHDA and CDR2 is SQIVND (reference sequence). The receptor comes from a human donor in good health. The sequenced sample was blood. The chain joins TRBV19 to TRBJ2-1, with TRBD2 matching 7 bases. CDR3 sequence (DNA): TGTGCCAGTAGTGAGGTCACGGGAGGTGAGCAGTTCTTC. It codes for CASSEVTGGEQFF.